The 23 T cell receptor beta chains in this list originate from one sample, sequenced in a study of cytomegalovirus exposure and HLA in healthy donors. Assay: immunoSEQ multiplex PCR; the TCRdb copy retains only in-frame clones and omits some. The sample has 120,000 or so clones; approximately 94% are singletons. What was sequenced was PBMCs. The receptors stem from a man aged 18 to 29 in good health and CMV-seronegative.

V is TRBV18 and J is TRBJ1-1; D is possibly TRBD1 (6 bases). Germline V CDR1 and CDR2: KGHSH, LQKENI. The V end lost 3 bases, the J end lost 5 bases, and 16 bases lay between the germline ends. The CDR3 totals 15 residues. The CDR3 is CASSPPSGGRTEAFF. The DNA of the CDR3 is TGTGCCAGCTCACCCCCCTCCGGGGGGCGGACTGAAGCTTTCTTT.

This chain's CDR3 is CASSSPGGEYEQYF. CDR3 bases: TGTGCCAGCAGCTCCCCGGGAGGGGAATACGAGCAGTACTTC. The chain employs TRBV5-4 and TRBJ2-7; TRBD2 agrees at 8 bases. V shed 3 bases and J 4 bases; nucleotides not matched to a gene: 6. Germline loops: CDR1 SGHNT, CDR2 YYREEE (reference sequence). The CDR3 extends over 14 amino acids.

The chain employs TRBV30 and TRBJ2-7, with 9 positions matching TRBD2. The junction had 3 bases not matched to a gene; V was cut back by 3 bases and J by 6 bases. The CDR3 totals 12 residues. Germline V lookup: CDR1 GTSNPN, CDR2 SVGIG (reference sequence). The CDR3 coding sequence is TGTGCCTGGAGGGGACTAGCCGCCGAGCAGTACTTC. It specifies CAWRGLAAEQYF. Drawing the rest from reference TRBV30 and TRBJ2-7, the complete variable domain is SQTIHQWPATLVQPVGSPLSLECTVEGTSNPNLYWYRQAAGRGLQLLFYSVGIGQISSEVPQNLSASRPQDRQFILSSKKLLLSDSGFYLCAWRGLAAEQYFGPGTRLTVT.

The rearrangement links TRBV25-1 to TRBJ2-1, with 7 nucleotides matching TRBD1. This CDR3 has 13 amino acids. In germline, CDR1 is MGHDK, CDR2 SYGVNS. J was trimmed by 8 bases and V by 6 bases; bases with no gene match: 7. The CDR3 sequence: CASRARGSDEQFF. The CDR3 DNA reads TGTGCCAGCAGGGCCAGGGGGAGCGATGAGCAGTTCTTC.

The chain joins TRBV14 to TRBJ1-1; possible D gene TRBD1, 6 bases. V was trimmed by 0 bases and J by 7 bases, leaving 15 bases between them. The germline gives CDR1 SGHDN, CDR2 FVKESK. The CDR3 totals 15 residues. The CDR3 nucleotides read TGTGCCAGCAGCCAAGAATCCAGGACAGCCCGTGAAGCTTTCTTT. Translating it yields CASSQESRTAREAFF.

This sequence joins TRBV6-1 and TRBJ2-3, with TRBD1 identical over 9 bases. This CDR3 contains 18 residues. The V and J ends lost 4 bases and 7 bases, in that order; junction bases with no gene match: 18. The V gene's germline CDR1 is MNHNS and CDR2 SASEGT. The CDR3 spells CASSVPGQGTTPRNTQYF. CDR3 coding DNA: TGTGCCAGCAGTGTCCCGGGACAGGGAACGACCCCCCGGAATACGCAGTATTTT.

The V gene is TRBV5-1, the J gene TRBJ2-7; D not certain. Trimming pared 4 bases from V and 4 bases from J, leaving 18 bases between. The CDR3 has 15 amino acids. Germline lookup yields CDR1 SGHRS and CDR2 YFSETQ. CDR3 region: CASSPRLEPNYEQYF. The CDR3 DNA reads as TGCGCCAGCAGCCCTCGACTTGAGCCGAATTACGAGCAGTACTTC. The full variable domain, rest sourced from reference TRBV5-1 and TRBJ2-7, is KAGVTQTPRYLIKTRGQQVTLSCSPISGHRSVSWYQQTPGQGLQFLFEYFSETQRNKGNFPGRFSGRQFSNSRSEMNVSTLELGDSALYLCASSPRLEPNYEQYFGPGTRLTVT.

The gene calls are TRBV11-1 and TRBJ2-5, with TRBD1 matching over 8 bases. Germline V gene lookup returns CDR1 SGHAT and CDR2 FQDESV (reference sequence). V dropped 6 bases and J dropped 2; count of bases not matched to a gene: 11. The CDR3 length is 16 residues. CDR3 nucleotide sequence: TGTGCCAGCAGTAGCGGATTCCGGGACAGGCAAGAGACCCAGTACTTC. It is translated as CASSSGFRDRQETQYF. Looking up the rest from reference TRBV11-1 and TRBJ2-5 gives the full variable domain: EAEVAQSPRYKITEKSQAVAFWCDPISGHATLYWYRQILGQGPELLVQFQDESVVDDSQLPKDRFSAERLKGVDSTLKIQPAELGDSAMYLCASSSGFRDRQETQYFGPGTRLLVL.

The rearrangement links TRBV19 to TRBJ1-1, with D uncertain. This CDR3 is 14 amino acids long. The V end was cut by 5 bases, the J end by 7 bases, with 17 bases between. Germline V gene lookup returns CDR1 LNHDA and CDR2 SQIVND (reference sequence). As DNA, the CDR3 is TGTGCCAGTAGTGACCCAGGAAGGTCTGATGAAGCTTTCTTT. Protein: CASSDPGRSDEAFF.

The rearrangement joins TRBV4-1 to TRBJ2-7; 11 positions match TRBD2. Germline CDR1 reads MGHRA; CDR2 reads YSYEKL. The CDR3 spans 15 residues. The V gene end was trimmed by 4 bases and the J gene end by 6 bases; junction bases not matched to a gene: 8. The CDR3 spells CASSLQTSGTLEQYF. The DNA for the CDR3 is TGCGCCAGCAGCCTTCAGACTAGCGGGACCCTCGAGCAGTACTTC.

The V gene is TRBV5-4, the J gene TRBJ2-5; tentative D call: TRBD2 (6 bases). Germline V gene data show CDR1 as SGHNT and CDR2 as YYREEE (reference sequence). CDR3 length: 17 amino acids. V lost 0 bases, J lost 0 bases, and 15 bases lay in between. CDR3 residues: CASSLARGRRDQETQYF. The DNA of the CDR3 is TGTGCCAGCAGCTTGGCCCGAGGCAGGAGGGACCAAGAGACCCAGTACTTC.

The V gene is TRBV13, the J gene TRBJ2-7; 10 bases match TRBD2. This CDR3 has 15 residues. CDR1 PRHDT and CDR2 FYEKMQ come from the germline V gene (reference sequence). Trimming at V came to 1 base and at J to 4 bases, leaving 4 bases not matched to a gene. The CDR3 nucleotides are TGTGCCAGCAGCTTAGTGAGCGGGAGGGGATACGAGCAGTACTTC. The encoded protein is CASSLVSGRGYEQYF.

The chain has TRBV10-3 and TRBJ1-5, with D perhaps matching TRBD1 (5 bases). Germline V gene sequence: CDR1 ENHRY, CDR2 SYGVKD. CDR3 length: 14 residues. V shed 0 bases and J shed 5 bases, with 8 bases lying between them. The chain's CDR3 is CAISESTGDQPQHF. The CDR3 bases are TGTGCCATCAGTGAGTCGACGGGGGATCAGCCCCAGCATTTT.

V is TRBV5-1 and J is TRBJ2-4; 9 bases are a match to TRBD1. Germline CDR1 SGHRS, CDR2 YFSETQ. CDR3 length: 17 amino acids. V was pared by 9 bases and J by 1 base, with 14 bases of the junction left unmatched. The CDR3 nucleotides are TGCGCCACCGAGGGACAGGGCGGGATGGAGGCCAAAAACATTCAGTACTTC. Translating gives CATEGQGGMEAKNIQYF.

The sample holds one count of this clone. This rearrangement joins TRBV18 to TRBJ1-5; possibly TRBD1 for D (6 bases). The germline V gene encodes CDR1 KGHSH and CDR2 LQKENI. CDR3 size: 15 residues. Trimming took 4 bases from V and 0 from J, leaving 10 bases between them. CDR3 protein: CASSLGQNSNQPQHF. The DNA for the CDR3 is TGTGCCAGCTCACTCGGACAGAATAGCAATCAGCCCCAGCATTTT.

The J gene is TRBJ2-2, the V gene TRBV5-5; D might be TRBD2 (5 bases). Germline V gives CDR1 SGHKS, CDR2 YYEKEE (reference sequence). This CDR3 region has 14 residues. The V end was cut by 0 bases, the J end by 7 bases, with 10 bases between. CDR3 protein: CASSLGGEIGELFF. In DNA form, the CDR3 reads TGTGCCAGCAGCTTGGGTGGGGAGATCGGGGAGCTGTTTTTT.

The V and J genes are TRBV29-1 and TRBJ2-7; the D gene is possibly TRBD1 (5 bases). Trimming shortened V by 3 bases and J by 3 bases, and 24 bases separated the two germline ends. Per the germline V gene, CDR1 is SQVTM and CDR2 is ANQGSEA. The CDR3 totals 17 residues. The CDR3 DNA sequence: TGCAGCGTTGACGGGTTGGGCAGGGAAGAGCAGCGCTACGAGCAGTACTTC. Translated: CSVDGLGREEQRYEQYF.

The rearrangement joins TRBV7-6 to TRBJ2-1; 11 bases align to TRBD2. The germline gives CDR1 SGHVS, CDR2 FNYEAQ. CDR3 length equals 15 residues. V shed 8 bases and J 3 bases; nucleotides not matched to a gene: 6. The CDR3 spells CASGSLAGGYNEQFF. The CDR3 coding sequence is TGTGCCAGCGGCTCTCTAGCGGGAGGCTACAATGAGCAGTTCTTC.

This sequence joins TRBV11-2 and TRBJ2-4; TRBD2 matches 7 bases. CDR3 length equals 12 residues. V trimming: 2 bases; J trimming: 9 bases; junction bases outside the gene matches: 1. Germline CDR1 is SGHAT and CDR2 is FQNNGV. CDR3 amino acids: CASSLSGGIQYF. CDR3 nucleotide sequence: TGTGCCAGCAGCTTATCGGGGGGCATTCAGTACTTC.

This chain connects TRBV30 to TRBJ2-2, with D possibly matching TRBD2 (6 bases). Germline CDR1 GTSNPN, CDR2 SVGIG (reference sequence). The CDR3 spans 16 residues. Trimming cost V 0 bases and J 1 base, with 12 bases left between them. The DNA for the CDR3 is TGTGCCTGGAGTGTCGGTTGGGGGGTGAACACCGGGGAGCTGTTTTTT. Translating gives CAWSVGWGVNTGELFF.

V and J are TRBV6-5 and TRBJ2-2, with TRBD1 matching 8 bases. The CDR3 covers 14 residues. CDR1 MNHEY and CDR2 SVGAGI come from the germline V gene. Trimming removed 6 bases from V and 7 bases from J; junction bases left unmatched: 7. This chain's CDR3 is CASRKDREVGELFF. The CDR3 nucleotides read TGTGCCAGCAGAAAGGACAGGGAGGTCGGGGAGCTGTTTTTT.

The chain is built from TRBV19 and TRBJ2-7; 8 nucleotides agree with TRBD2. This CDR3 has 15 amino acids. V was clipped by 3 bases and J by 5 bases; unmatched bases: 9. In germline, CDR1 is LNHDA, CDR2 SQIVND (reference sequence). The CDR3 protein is CASSIQSGRGDEQYF. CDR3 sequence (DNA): TGTGCCAGTAGTATCCAGAGCGGGAGAGGAGACGAGCAGTACTTC.

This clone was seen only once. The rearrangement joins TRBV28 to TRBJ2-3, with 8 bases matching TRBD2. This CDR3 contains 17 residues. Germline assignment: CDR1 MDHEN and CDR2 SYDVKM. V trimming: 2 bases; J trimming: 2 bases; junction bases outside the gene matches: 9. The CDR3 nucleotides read TGTGCCAGCAGTTTAATCCTACTAGCGGACCTCACAGATACGCAGTATTTT. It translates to CASSLILLADLTDTQYF.